A single sample gave rise to the 23 T cell receptor beta chains below, sequenced in a study of metastatic and nonmetastatic thyroid tumors. Until they underwent thyroid surgery, no patient had received any treatment. TCRdb re-called the PCR reads through MiXCR. The sample records 6,800 or so clones, more than 3% being singletons. The sample consisted of tumor tissue. These receptors originate from a female donor with papillary thyroid cancer or a benign thyroid nodule (not recorded which). Some clones in this sample may be carry-over from other donors' samples.

In this sample, this clone turned up many times. The J gene is TRBJ1-4, the V gene TRBV2; D gene unclear. This CDR3 comprises 17 residues. The V and J ends lost 4 bases and 4 bases respectively, with 19 bases between them. Germline V gives CDR1 SNHLY, CDR2 FYNNEI. The CDR3 nucleotides are TGTGCCAGCAGTGTAGGCAGGACGCCAACCTTTAATGAAAAACTGTTTTTT. Protein sequence: CASSVGRTPTFNEKLFF.

This clone was counted at least ten times. The same CDR3 is also encoded by other DNA sequences in this sample. This rearrangement joins TRBV29-1 to TRBJ2-3; TRBD1 matches 9 bases. Unmatched junction bases numbered 7, after V lost 2 bases and J lost 4 bases. The CDR3 is 15 residues long. CDR1 is SQVTM, CDR2 ANQGSEA, per germline. The CDR3 protein is CSVEKTGGDPDTQYF. CDR3 nucleotides: TGCAGCGTTGAAAAAACAGGGGGCGACCCAGATACGCAGTATTTT.

This clone is medium-sized (0.01 to 0.1%) in the sample. V and J are TRBV20-1 and TRBJ2-3; D tentatively reads TRBD1 or TRBD2 (5 bases each). Trimming took 0 bases from V and 2 from J, leaving 15 bases between them. CDR1 is DFQATT, CDR2 SNEGSKA, per germline (reference sequence). The CDR3 runs to 16 residues. The CDR3, as DNA: TGCAGTGCTAGAGATGTCCGCCGGGGCGACACAGATACGCAGTATTTT. Translated: CSARDVRRGDTDTQYF.

This clone was picked up many times. This sample includes further DNA sequences coding for the same CDR3. This chain connects TRBV6-1 to TRBJ2-2, with a weak D call TRBD2 (6 bases). The CDR3 covers 12 residues. CDR1 and CDR2 (germline): MNHNS, SASEGT. V was cut by 6 bases and J by 6 bases, with 8 bases left in between. The CDR3 region is CASRAGPGELFF. For the CDR3, the DNA is TGTGCCAGCAGGGCGGGACCCGGGGAGCTGTTTTTT.

This clone rates as medium-sized. V and J are TRBV19 and TRBJ2-7; 10 positions match TRBD1. After removal of 6 bases from V and 5 bases from J, the junction contained 7 bases not matched to a gene. Germline-derived CDR1 and CDR2 are LNHDA and SQIVND (reference sequence). CDR3 size: 14 residues. The CDR3 nucleotides read TGTGCCAGTAGACCGGGACAGGGGTCCCACGAGCAGTACTTC. Its translation: CASRPGQGSHEQYF.

Relative to its sample, this clone is medium-sized. V and J are TRBV2 and TRBJ1-2; D gene ambiguous. CDR1 and CDR2 from the germline V gene are SNHLY and FYNNEI. V was clipped by 3 bases and J by 3 bases, with 11 bases between them. The CDR3 is 14 amino acids. CDR3 residues: CASSDDGLDYGYTF. CDR3 coding DNA: TGTGCCAGCAGTGACGACGGACTAGACTATGGCTACACCTTC.

This clone has a single count. This chain uses TRBV11-2 with TRBJ2-1, with no clear D. This CDR3 spans 12 amino acids. Germline-derived CDR1 and CDR2 are SGHAT and FQNNGV. V lost 5 bases and J lost 9, with 11 bases in between. In DNA, the CDR3 is TGTGCCAGCAGCATTACTTGGGTTGAGCAGTTCTTC. Translation gives CASSITWVEQFF.

This clone was seen repeatedly, ten times or more. This rearrangement joins TRBV7-9 to TRBJ2-3; no firm D call. Trimming cost V 4 bases and J 3 bases, with 11 bases left between them. Germline lookup yields CDR1 SEHNR and CDR2 FQNEAQ (reference sequence). This CDR3 spans 14 amino acids. Here the CDR3 reads CASSYLPATDTQYF. The CDR3 DNA sequence: TGTGCCAGCAGCTACCTCCCCGCTACAGATACGCAGTATTTT.

This clone was seen ten or more times. The chain has TRBV29-1 and TRBJ1-1; the D is unclear. The V end was cut by 7 bases, the J end by 0 bases, with 9 bases between. Germline CDR1 and CDR2: SQVTM and ANQGSEA. This CDR3 comprises 12 residues. The CDR3 protein is CSAGNVNTEAFF. The CDR3 nucleotides are TGCAGCGCGGGGAACGTGAACACTGAAGCTTTCTTT.

By proportion, this clone is medium-sized. This rearrangement joins TRBV12-3 or TRBV12-4 to TRBJ2-2, with 8 positions matching TRBD2. This CDR3 has 15 amino acids. The trim removed 5 bases at V and 4 bases at J, leaving 6 bases unmatched. CDR3 DNA sequence: TGTGCCAGCAGTGGAGCGGGAGACGGCACCGGGGAGCTGTTTTTT. It yields the protein CASSGAGDGTGELFF.

This clone ranks as medium-sized. This chain joins TRBV19 and TRBJ2-3; maybe TRBD1 (6 bases). CDR3 length: 13 residues. V lost 4 bases and J lost 6, with 11 bases in between. The V gene's germline CDR1 is LNHDA and CDR2 SQIVND (reference sequence). The CDR3 sequence: CASSKGQWDTQYF. The CDR3 DNA is TGTGCCAGTAGTAAAGGACAGTGGGATACGCAGTATTTT. Together with reference TRBV19 and TRBJ2-3, the CDR3 gives the full variable domain: DGGITQSPKYLFRKEGQNVTLSCEQNLNHDAMYWYRQDPGQGLRLIYYSQIVNDFQKGDIAEGYSVSREKKESFPLTVTSAQKNPTAFYLCASSKGQWDTQYFGPGTRLTVL.

J is TRBJ2-2 and V is TRBV11-3; tentative D call: TRBD2 (7 bases). CDR1 and CDR2 (germline): SGHNT, YENEEA. The CDR3 spans 14 residues. V shed 8 bases and J shed 4 bases, with 14 bases lying between them. The CDR3 DNA reads TGTGCCAGCCAGGGCGGGGGCCTCACCGGGGAGCTGTTTTTT. This gives the protein CASQGGGLTGELFF.

In its sample, this clone ranks as medium-sized. The genes are TRBV5-5 and TRBJ1-2, with 9 bases identical to TRBD1. The CDR3 covers 16 residues. Germline V gene sequence: CDR1 SGHKS, CDR2 YYEKEE (reference sequence). Trimming cost V 0 bases and J 7 bases; bases outside gene matches: 10. For the CDR3, the DNA is TGTGCCAGCAGCTTGGGAGTGGAGGGACAGGGCAGTGGCTACACCTTC. Translating gives CASSLGVEGQGSGYTF.

By share, this clone ranks as medium-sized. V and J are TRBV12-3 or TRBV12-4 and TRBJ1-3, with 7 bases matching TRBD1. Trimming cost V 5 bases and J 6 bases; bases outside gene matches: 7. This CDR3 is 14 amino acids long. The CDR3 DNA follows: TGTGCCAGCAGTCCCTCAGGGGGTGCAAACACCATATATTTT. It yields the protein CASSPSGGANTIYF.

This clone is medium-sized within its sample. This rearrangement joins TRBV29-1 to TRBJ2-3, with 8 bases aligning to TRBD1. J was trimmed by 0 bases and V by 5 bases; bases with no gene match: 10. The CDR3 contains 16 residues. Germline assignment: CDR1 SQVTM and CDR2 ANQGSEA. CDR3 nucleotide sequence: TGCAGCGTTCAATCCCAGGGGGCTCCTAGCACAGATACGCAGTATTTT. Its translation: CSVQSQGAPSTDTQYF.

This clone was counted many times. The chain has TRBV10-3 and TRBJ2-1, with D possibly being TRBD2 (5 bases). V was pared by 11 bases and J by 1 base, with 12 bases between. Germline values: CDR1 ENHRY, CDR2 SYGVKD. The CDR3 spans 13 residues. Here the CDR3 DNA reads TGTGCCGCAAGCGGATCTTCCTACAATGAGCAGTTCTTC. This translates into CAASGSSYNEQFF.

In this sample, this clone turned up many times. The chain links TRBV5-5 to TRBJ1-4, with D uncertain. V was clipped by 4 bases and J by 5 bases, with 12 bases between them. The V gene's germline CDR1 is SGHKS and CDR2 YYEKEE (reference sequence). This CDR3 is built from 14 residues. The CDR3 loop is CASSVNGPNEKLFF. CDR3 sequence (DNA): TGTGCCAGCAGCGTTAACGGACCGAATGAAAAACTGTTTTTT.

At least ten counts were recorded for this clone. A clone one base away is much larger, so this may be a read error. This likely comes from a read error, as the CDR3 has no conserved phenylalanine or tryptophan at its end. The chain recombines TRBV28 with TRBJ2-1, with 8 bases matching TRBD1. The CDR3 runs to 16 residues. Trimming took 5 bases from V and 3 from J; bases not matched to a gene: 9. The germline V gene encodes CDR1 MDHEN and CDR2 SYDVKM. CDR3 DNA sequence: TGTGCCAGCAGTCCGGACAGGGCTCTATTCTACAATGAGCAGTTCGTC. This encodes CASSPDRALFYNEQFV.

This clone is categorized as medium-sized. The gene calls are TRBV5-1 and TRBJ1-2; possible D gene TRBD1, 6 bases. Germline V gives CDR1 SGHRS, CDR2 YFSETQ. The CDR3 runs to 15 residues. Deletions cut 2 bases from V and 0 bases from J, with 11 bases between. The CDR3 loop is CASSLWDISNYGYTF. CDR3 DNA sequence: TGCGCCAGCAGCTTATGGGACATCTCTAACTATGGCTACACCTTC.

Judged by abundance, this clone is medium-sized. The chain has TRBV12-3 or TRBV12-4 and TRBJ2-7; TRBD1 might be the D (6 bases). V shed 0 bases and J shed 3 bases, with 9 bases lying between them. The CDR3 sequence is 14 residues long. CDR3 in amino acids: CASSLAGALYEQYF. The CDR3, as DNA: TGTGCCAGCAGTTTAGCGGGGGCCCTCTACGAGCAGTACTTC.

The chain uses TRBV5-1 and TRBJ2-5; 9 bases agree with TRBD1. The V and J ends lost 4 bases and 9 bases, in that order; junction bases with no gene match: 13. Germline CDR1 and CDR2: SGHRS and YFSETQ. The CDR3 has 15 amino acids. CDR3 in amino acids: CASSANTGGEEAQYF. The CDR3 DNA reads as TGCGCCAGCAGCGCAAATACAGGGGGCGAGGAGGCCCAGTACTTC.

This clone was seen at least ten times. This chain connects TRBV30 to TRBJ2-2; TRBD2 is a possible D gene (6 bases). Germline values: CDR1 GTSNPN, CDR2 SVGIG (reference sequence). V was clipped by 0 bases and J by 0 bases, with 8 bases between them. The CDR3 runs to 15 residues. The CDR3 DNA is TGTGCCTGGAGTGTTGGAGGGGCGAACACCGGGGAGCTGTTTTTT. Translated: CAWSVGGANTGELFF.

This clone has ten or more counts. The CDR3 coding sequence is TGTGCCAGCAGCTCCCAGGACGGGGATACGCAGTATTTT. Protein product: CASSSQDGDTQYF. The chain combines TRBV7-2 with TRBJ2-3; D ambiguous. CDR3 length: 13 residues. In germline, CDR1 is SGHTA, CDR2 FQGNSA. Trimming removed 4 bases at V and 6 bases at J, with 11 bases between.